These 25 T cell receptor beta chains were sequenced from one sample in a study of shared clonotypes between healthy human individuals. The naive CD8 population came from CD45RO-negative cells selected for CCR7, without terminally differentiated effector memory CD45RA+ cells. Here immunoSEQ multiplex PCR was the method, and the copy in TCRdb shows in-frame clones only, minus some. The sample contains 1.5 million to 2.5 million clones, about 95% of which appear only once. The sequenced material came from naive CD8+ T cells sorted from blood. These receptors came from a man younger than 35 in good health.

The rearrangement joins TRBV6-5 to TRBJ2-5; possible D gene TRBD2, 6 bases. Trimming shortened V by 6 bases and J by 5 bases, and 19 bases separated the two germline ends. CDR3 length equals 15 residues. Germline V gene sequence: CDR1 MNHEY, CDR2 SVGAGI. CDR3 region: CASRAGSDLWETQYF. Here the CDR3 DNA reads TGTGCCAGCAGGGCGGGATCGGACCTGTGGGAGACCCAGTACTTC.

Details on this clone: This sample includes further DNA sequences coding for the same CDR3. This chain uses TRBV6-5 with TRBJ1-1; 8 positions agree with TRBD1. The V gene end was trimmed by 2 bases and the J gene end by 2 bases; junction bases not matched to a gene: 1. The CDR3 is made up of 14 amino acids. In germline, CDR1 is MNHEY, CDR2 SVGAGI. The CDR3 DNA is TGTGCCAGCAGTTACGACAGGGGAAACACTGAAGCTTTCTTT. Translating it yields CASSYDRGNTEAFF.

The rearrangement links TRBV2 to TRBJ2-5, with a possible D match to TRBD2 (5 bases). V lost 6 bases to trimming and J lost 3 bases, with 8 bases between them. The germline V gene encodes CDR1 SNHLY and CDR2 FYNNEI. The CDR3 has 12 amino acids. This CDR3 reads CASRDGKETQYF. CDR3 DNA: TGTGCCAGCAGGGACGGGAAAGAGACCCAGTACTTC.

This chain joins TRBV5-4 and TRBJ2-1; D perhaps matches TRBD1 (5 bases). The CDR3 consists of 14 residues. V lost 0 bases and J lost 8, with 12 bases in between. Germline CDR1 SGHNT, CDR2 YYREEE (reference sequence). The CDR3 coding sequence is TGTGCCAGCAGCTTGGCAGGGAAGCCCCATGAGCAGTTCTTC. It specifies CASSLAGKPHEQFF.

This chain links TRBV5-1 with TRBJ2-5; perhaps TRBD2 as D (5 bases). There are 14 residues in the CDR3. Trimming took off 0 bases at V and 2 bases at J, with 8 bases between the two ends. Per the germline V gene, CDR1 is SGHRS and CDR2 is YFSETQ. The CDR3 bases are TGCGCCAGCAGCTTGGTAACTAGTCAAGAGACCCAGTACTTC. Translated: CASSLVTSQETQYF.

V usage is TRBV6-5 and J usage is TRBJ2-1, with a possible D match to TRBD2 (6 bases). Trimming removed 6 bases from V and 3 bases from J, with 9 bases in between. This CDR3 has 13 residues. Germline CDR1 MNHEY, CDR2 SVGAGI. CDR3 amino acids: CASREGNYNEQFF. CDR3 coding DNA: TGTGCCAGCAGGGAGGGGAACTACAATGAGCAGTTCTTC.

The chain couples TRBV7-9 to TRBJ1-5; possible D gene TRBD1, 5 bases. Trimming shortened V by 1 base and J by 3 bases, and 10 bases separated the two germline ends. The length of the CDR3 is 15 residues. Germline CDR1 SEHNR, CDR2 FQNEAQ (reference sequence). The DNA of the CDR3 is TGTGCCAGCAGCTTAGAGGGACTGGTCAATCAGCCCCAGCATTTT. Translating gives CASSLEGLVNQPQHF.

V usage is TRBV5-5 and J usage is TRBJ2-7, with unresolved D. Germline values: CDR1 SGHKS, CDR2 YYEKEE (reference sequence). The CDR3 covers 16 residues. V dropped 4 bases and J dropped 0 bases, with 17 bases sitting between them. The CDR3 DNA reads TGTGCCAGCAGCCCAATACACACCGTTAGCTCCTACGAGCAGTACTTC. Protein product: CASSPIHTVSSYEQYF.

V gene TRBV2 combines with J gene TRBJ2-7; D uncertain. V shed 4 bases and J shed 2 bases, with 9 bases lying between them. This CDR3 spans 13 amino acids. Germline CDR1 and CDR2: SNHLY and FYNNEI. CDR3 bases: TGTGCCAGCAGTGCATCGGGTACCTACGAGCAGTACTTC. It specifies CASSASGTYEQYF. The entire variable domain, with the rest obtained from reference TRBV2 and TRBJ2-7, is as follows: EPEVTQTPSHQVTQMGQEVILRCVPISNHLYFYWYRQILGQKVEFLVSFYNNEISEKSEIFDDQFSVERPDGSNFTLKIRSTKLEDSAMYFCASSASGTYEQYFGPGTRLTVT.

On this clone: Distinct nucleotide sequences in the sample also encode this CDR3. CDR3 bases: TGTGCCAGCAGTTATACAGGGGGCTCCTACGAGCAGTACTTC. Translating gives CASSYTGGSYEQYF. The chain uses TRBV27 and TRBJ2-7; 8 nucleotides align to TRBD1. The CDR3 has 14 amino acids. The ends lost 4 bases at V and 0 bases at J; junction bases unmatched: 2. The germline CDR1 and CDR2 sequences are MNHEY and SMNVEV (reference sequence).

V gene TRBV2 combines with J gene TRBJ1-2; D may be TRBD1 (5 bases). This CDR3 region has 16 residues. The V gene lost 1 base and the J gene lost 4 bases, with 16 bases spanning the gap. The germline V gene encodes CDR1 SNHLY and CDR2 FYNNEI. The chain's CDR3 is CASSEGEFFRVYGYTF. The CDR3 coding sequence is TGTGCCAGCAGTGAAGGGGAGTTCTTCAGGGTCTATGGCTACACCTTC.

About this clone: The same CDR3 arises from other DNA sequences in this sample as well. The J gene is TRBJ1-1, the V gene TRBV28, with unresolved D. V was cut by 2 bases and J by 0 bases, with 4 bases left in between. The CDR3 length is 13 residues. Germline V gene data show CDR1 as MDHEN and CDR2 as SYDVKM. CDR3: CASSLGMNTEAFF. The DNA of the CDR3 is TGTGCCAGCAGTTTAGGAATGAACACTGAAGCTTTCTTT.

As regards this clone: Compared with germline, one end of the junction differs, possibly owing to a read error. The chain employs TRBV7-7 and TRBJ1-1; D might be TRBD1 (6 bases). The CDR3 consists of 14 residues. The germline V gene has CDR1 SSHAT and CDR2 FNYEAQ (reference sequence). This CDR3 is CASSPVGGHTEAFF. CDR3 DNA: TGTGCTAGCAGCCCCGTCGGGGGGCACACTGAAGCTTTCTTT.

This clone occurred once. V is TRBV7-9 and J is TRBJ2-2; D is unclear. Germline V gives CDR1 SEHNR, CDR2 FQNEAQ (reference sequence). This CDR3 has 15 residues. Trimming stripped 1 base from V and 0 bases from J, with 6 bases between. The CDR3 DNA reads TGTGCCAGCAGCTTAGGTGACACGAACACCGGGGAGCTGTTTTTT. It translates to CASSLGDTNTGELFF.

With regard to this clone: Other DNA sequences in the same sample also yield this CDR3. V and J are TRBV9 and TRBJ2-5; no firm D call. The CDR3 has 14 amino acids. Germline V gene sequence: CDR1 SGDLS, CDR2 YYNGEE. V lost 0 bases and J 1 base, leaving 7 bases between the germline ends. In DNA form, the CDR3 reads TGTGCCAGCAGCGTAGAGGGTAGCCAAGAGACCCAGTACTTC. The encoded protein is CASSVEGSQETQYF.

The V and J genes are TRBV28 and TRBJ2-5, with 11 bases matching TRBD2. Germline V gives CDR1 MDHEN, CDR2 SYDVKM. This CDR3 has 17 amino acids. Trimming took 1 base from V and 1 from J; bases not matched to a gene: 5. The CDR3 protein is CASSLSSTSGTQETQYF. The CDR3 DNA reads as TGTGCCAGCAGTTTATCTTCGACTAGCGGGACCCAAGAGACCCAGTACTTC.

Points on this clone: The sample carries other DNA sequences with the same CDR3. The J gene is TRBJ2-2, the V gene TRBV6-5; perhaps TRBD1 as D (6 bases). CDR3 size: 14 residues. Germline lookup yields CDR1 MNHEY and CDR2 SVGAGI. V lost 6 bases, J lost 1 base, and 9 bases lay in between. CDR3 sequence (DNA): TGTGCCAGCAGCTGGGGACAGAACACCGGGGAGCTGTTTTTT. Translating gives CASSWGQNTGELFF.

Comments on this clone: In the same sample, other DNA sequences code for this CDR3. J is TRBJ2-7 and V is TRBV6-5; 8 bases are shared with TRBD1. Trimming removed 11 bases from V and 4 bases from J; junction bases left unmatched: 4. The CDR3 is made up of 11 amino acids. Germline V CDR1 and CDR2: MNHEY, SVGAGI. The CDR3 DNA sequence: TGTGCCTCAGGGGGCTTATACGAGCAGTACTTC. It codes for CASGGLYEQYF.

This chain uses TRBV10-2 with TRBJ1-2; D uncertain. CDR3 length equals 13 residues. Germline V gene data show CDR1 as WSHSY and CDR2 as SAAADI. The V and J ends lost 3 bases and 4 bases respectively, with 9 bases between them. CDR3 DNA: TGCGCCAGCAGTGACTTTGGGCCCTATGGCTACACCTTC. Protein product: CASSDFGPYGYTF.

About this clone itself: The sample holds other DNA sequences that translate to the same CDR3. The chain couples TRBV9 to TRBJ2-7, with 7 bases aligning to TRBD1. V was clipped by 3 bases and J by 4 bases; unmatched bases: 7. This CDR3 is built from 14 residues. CDR1 and CDR2 from the germline V gene are SGDLS and YYNGEE. The CDR3 reads CASSGRDSAYEQYF. CDR3 nucleotides: TGTGCCAGCAGCGGCCGGGACAGCGCTTACGAGCAGTACTTC.

CDR3 DNA sequence: TGTGCCAGCAGCGCCTCCCTTGGGGGAGAAGAGCAGTTCTTC. It yields the protein CASSASLGGEEQFF. The chain employs TRBV7-9 and TRBJ2-1; perhaps D is TRBD1 or TRBD2 (5 bases each). CDR1 and CDR2 from the germline V gene are SEHNR and FQNEAQ (reference sequence). The CDR3 extends over 14 amino acids. V lost 5 bases and J 10 bases, leaving 18 bases between the germline ends.

The chain carries TRBV6-1 and TRBJ1-6; D may be TRBD1 (6 bases). This CDR3 spans 15 amino acids. The V gene lost 8 bases and the J gene lost 2 bases, with 13 bases spanning the gap. Per germline, CDR1 MNHNS and CDR2 SASEGT. The CDR3 protein is CASWDTRTYNSPLHF. The CDR3 DNA is TGTGCCAGCTGGGACACCCGGACCTATAATTCACCCCTCCACTTT.

This chain joins TRBV9 and TRBJ2-7; no reliable D call. The CDR3 extends over 13 amino acids. Looked up from germline, CDR1 is SGDLS and CDR2 is YYNGEE. V was shortened by 3 bases and J by 3 bases, with 10 bases between the two germline ends. CDR3 DNA: TGTGCCAGCAGCGAGGGCGAAGACTACGAGCAGTACTTC. Translation gives CASSEGEDYEQYF.

The chain uses TRBV4-1 and TRBJ2-2; 9 nucleotides match TRBD1. Germline-derived CDR1 and CDR2 are MGHRA and YSYEKL. The CDR3 is 16 residues long. V was clipped by 3 bases and J by 4 bases; unmatched bases: 6. For the CDR3, the DNA is TGCGCCAGCAGCCAGAGACAGGGGGGCGGCACCGGGGAGCTGTTTTTT. Protein: CASSQRQGGGTGELFF.

As to this clone: The junction shows a germline mismatch at one end, possibly a read error. The V gene is TRBV7-6, the J gene TRBJ1-4, with D perhaps TRBD1 (5 bases). Germline CDR1 SGHVS, CDR2 FNYEAQ. The CDR3 loop spans 14 amino acids. CDR3 sequence reads: CASSLGTPNEELFF. CDR3 coding DNA: TGTGCCAGCAGCTTAGGGACACCTAATGAAGAACTGTTTTTT.